This TCR beta chain originates from a study of T cells in Graves' hyperthyroidism and ophthalmopathy. Germline V gene lookup returns CDR1 MNHNY and CDR2 SVGAGI (reference sequence). V was pared by 0 bases and J by 9 bases, with 11 bases of the junction left unmatched. This CDR3 has 16 amino acids. Template material for amplifying TCR beta CDR3 regions consisted of RNA transcripts. The HTBI primer set was used in a first-round RT-PCR of the TCR CDR3. TCRdb itself ran the multiplex PCR reads through MiXCR, one entry per CDR3 protein. The data contain about 360,000 distinct CDR3 sequences, approximately 25% of them seen just once; the ten biggest clones take up 73%. Graves' hyperthyroidism qualified as stable when ophthalmopathy did not progress within 18 months. Each patient was aged 18 to 65 and had newly diagnosed hyperthyroidism of under 2 months' duration. Researchers barred patients who had uncontrolled infection, other autoimmune disease, pregnancy or lactation. Cells are PBMCs isolated from 10 ml of fresh blood.

The sequenced sample was blood. This rearrangement joins TRBV6-6 to TRBJ2-1, with 7 nucleotides matching TRBD2. This clonotype was sampled from a man aged 50-59 years with Graves' hyperthyroidism. CDR3 loop: CASSYSGGSGVGEQFF. For the CDR3, the DNA is TGTGCCAGCAGTTACTCGGGCGGGAGCGGGGTAGGTGAGCAGTTCTTC.